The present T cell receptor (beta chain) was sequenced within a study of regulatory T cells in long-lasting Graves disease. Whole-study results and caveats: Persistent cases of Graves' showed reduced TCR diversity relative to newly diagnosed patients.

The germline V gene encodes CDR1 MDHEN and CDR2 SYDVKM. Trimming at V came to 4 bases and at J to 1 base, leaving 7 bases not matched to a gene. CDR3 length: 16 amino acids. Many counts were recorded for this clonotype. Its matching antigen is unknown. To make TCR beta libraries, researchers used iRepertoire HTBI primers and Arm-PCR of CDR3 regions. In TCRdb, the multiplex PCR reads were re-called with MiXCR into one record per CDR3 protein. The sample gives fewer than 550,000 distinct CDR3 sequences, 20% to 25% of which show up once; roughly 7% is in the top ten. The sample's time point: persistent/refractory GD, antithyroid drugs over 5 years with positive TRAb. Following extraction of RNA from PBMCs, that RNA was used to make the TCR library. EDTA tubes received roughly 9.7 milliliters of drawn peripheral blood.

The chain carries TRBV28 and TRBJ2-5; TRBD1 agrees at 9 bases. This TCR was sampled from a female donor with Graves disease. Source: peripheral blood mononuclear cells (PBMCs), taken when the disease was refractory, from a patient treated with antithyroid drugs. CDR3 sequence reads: CASSSRTGVLQETQYF. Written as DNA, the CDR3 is TGTGCCAGCAGTTCCCGGACAGGGGTCCTCCAAGAGACCCAGTACTTC.